Listed here is a single T cell receptor (beta chain). The target antigen is unknown. This sample was included in a study of monozygotic twins with inflammatory bowel disease. Germline assignment: CDR1 MNHNS and CDR2 SASEGT. The CDR3 spans 13 residues. Study-wide findings and caveats: T cell subtypes that differed could not be told apart.

Template switching incorporated UMIs with a 6-nucleotide sample barcode. TCRdb reprocessed the 5' RACE reads; each CDR3 protein has one entry and no DNA is given. The sample table includes about 93,000 distinct CDR3 sequences. The chain joins TRBV6-1 to TRBJ1-6. Material: blood. The TCR sequence derives from a human donor with ulcerative colitis or Crohn's disease, or a healthy co-twin of an affected twin (not recorded which). The CDR3 spells CASTMQSNSPLHF.